The present T cell receptor (beta chain) was sequenced within a study of T cell repertoires in cytomegalovirus infection. For this clonotype: Antigen: not known.

Study-wide points: Cumulative public TCR beta family frequency identified carriers of CMV plus the relevant HLA.

TCRdb processed the reads anew with MiXCR; each CDR3 protein has one entry. The sample lists some 940,000 distinct CDR3 sequences; roughly 30% were seen once. Germline V gene lookup returns CDR1 DFQATT and CDR2 SNEGSKA (reference sequence). The CDR3 has 14 residues. V shed 0 bases and J shed 6 bases, with 15 bases lying between them. The chain is built from TRBV20-1 and TRBJ2-7, with D perhaps assigned TRBD1 or TRBD2 (6 bases each). The clonotype comes from a human donor in good health (CMV status not recorded). Some clones in this sample may be carry-over from other donors' samples. The sample here was cultured CD8+ T cells from PBMCs, taken from culture after CMV antigen stimulation. The DNA of the CDR3 is TGCAGTGCTAGAGAAGGGGGGCCTAGTGCCGAGCAGTACTTC. It translates to CSAREGGPSAEQYF.